This passage covers 19 T cell receptor beta chains from one sample sequenced in a study of regulatory T cells. General study points: In CD3G-deficient patients, conventional CD4+ T cells were enriched for hydrophobic CDR3 residues at positions 6 and 7.

The PCR used 52 TRBV and 13 TRBJ primers. The repertoire was sequenced with immunoSEQ multiplex PCR; TCRdb's copy has only in-frame clones and lacks some. The sample yields approximately 40,000 clones, approximately 90% seen once. These receptors have no identified antigens. Sequencing input: conventional CD4+ T cells sorted from blood. Receptors originate from a person aged 18-35 years with CD3G deficiency.

The chain uses TRBV28 and TRBJ1-2, with 7 bases aligning to TRBD1. Germline CDR1 is MDHEN and CDR2 is SYDVKM. J gave up 1 base and V 11 bases, and 10 bases lay outside the gene matches. The CDR3 has 14 residues. In nucleotides, the CDR3 is TGTGCCGCGTCAACAGGGGCCCTTAACTATGGCTACACCTTC. Protein: CAASTGALNYGYTF.

The chain carries TRBV11-2 and TRBJ2-7, with a weak D call TRBD1 (5 bases). CDR1 is SGHAT, CDR2 FQNNGV, per germline. V was clipped by 0 bases and J by 3 bases, with 9 bases between them. The CDR3 contains 14 residues. Written as DNA, the CDR3 is TGTGCCAGCAGCTTAGACATGACAGACTACGAGCAGTACTTC. Protein: CASSLDMTDYEQYF. The full variable domain, its missing parts supplied by reference TRBV11-2 and TRBJ2-7, is EAGVAQSPRYKIIEKRQSVAFWCNPISGHATLYWYQQILGQGPKLLIQFQNNGVVDDSQLPKDRFSAERLKGVDSTLKIQPAKLEDSAVYLCASSLDMTDYEQYFGPGTRLTVT.

V usage is TRBV5-1 and J usage is TRBJ1-2, with no clear D. V lost 0 bases and J lost 5, with 8 bases in between. The CDR3 length is 13 residues. The V gene's germline CDR1 is SGHRS and CDR2 YFSETQ. CDR3 sequence reads: CASSLEPGYGYTF. The DNA of the CDR3 is TGCGCCAGCAGCTTGGAGCCAGGATATGGCTACACCTTC. The full variable domain, rest sourced from reference TRBV5-1 and TRBJ1-2, is KAGVTQTPRYLIKTRGQQVTLSCSPISGHRSVSWYQQTPGQGLQFLFEYFSETQRNKGNFPGRFSGRQFSNSRSEMNVSTLELGDSALYLCASSLEPGYGYTFGSGTRLTVV.

This clone was seen only once. V usage is TRBV28 and J usage is TRBJ1-5, with a possible D match to TRBD1 (6 bases). Germline assignment: CDR1 MDHEN and CDR2 SYDVKM. The CDR3 loop spans 15 amino acids. Trimming left V 7 bases short and J 2 bases short, with 15 bases between. The CDR3 DNA is TGTGCCAGCACCCCGAGGGGGGAGGGCAATCAGCCCCAGCATTTT. Its translation is CASTPRGEGNQPQHF. Filled out from reference TRBV28 and TRBJ1-5, the complete variable domain reads DVKVTQSSRYLVKRTGEKVFLECVQDMDHENMFWYRQDPGLGLRLIYFSYDVKMKEKGDIPEGYSVSREKKERFSLILESASTNQTSMYLCASTPRGEGNQPQHFGDGTRLSIL.

The J gene is TRBJ2-3, the V gene TRBV28; D gene unclear. This CDR3 has 12 residues. Germline CDR1 and CDR2: MDHEN and SYDVKM. Trimming pared 5 bases from V and 8 bases from J, leaving 11 bases between. The CDR3 DNA is TGTGCCAGCAGTCTGGATTTAAGTACGCAGTATTTT. Translation: CASSLDLSTQYF.

This chain uses TRBV6-6 with TRBJ1-6, with D uncertain. The CDR3 is 13 amino acids. The germline gives CDR1 MNHNY, CDR2 SVGAGI (reference sequence). V was trimmed by 8 bases and J by 4 bases, leaving 9 bases between them. CDR3 in amino acids: CASRTEYNSPLHF. CDR3 in DNA: TGTGCCAGCCGGACGGAGTATAATTCACCCCTCCACTTT.

This clone was counted between two and nine times. V is TRBV19 and J is TRBJ1-1, with D perhaps matching TRBD1 (5 bases). Germline-derived CDR1 and CDR2 are LNHDA and SQIVND (reference sequence). The CDR3 totals 11 residues. V was trimmed by 9 bases and J by 5 bases, leaving 10 bases between them. This CDR3 is CASRKGTEAFF. CDR3 bases: TGTGCCAGCCGTAAGGGGACTGAAGCTTTCTTT.

The V and J genes are TRBV29-1 and TRBJ1-5; a weak D match, TRBD1 (6 bases). Trimming shortened V by 7 bases and J by 3 bases, and 13 bases separated the two germline ends. The CDR3 contains 13 residues. The germline gives CDR1 SQVTM, CDR2 ANQGSEA. The CDR3: CSARDNYNQPQHF. For the CDR3, the DNA is TGCAGCGCCCGGGACAATTACAATCAGCCCCAGCATTTT. Complete variable domain (other parts from reference TRBV29-1 and TRBJ1-5): SAVISQKPSRDICQRGTSLTIQCQVDSQVTMMFWYRQQPGQSLTLIATANQGSEATYESGFVIDKFPISRPNLTFSTLTVSNMSPEDSSIYLCSARDNYNQPQHFGDGTRLSIL.

The chain couples TRBV28 to TRBJ1-2; 9 bases match TRBD1. The J segment lost 4 bases and the V segment lost 5 bases, leaving 2 bases of the junction unmatched. This CDR3 contains 13 residues. Germline CDR1 reads MDHEN; CDR2 reads SYDVKM. In nucleotides, the CDR3 is TGTGCCAGCAGTACGGGACAGGGCTATGGCTACACCTTC. Its protein is CASSTGQGYGYTF.

This clone was recorded a few times. This rearrangement joins TRBV11-2 to TRBJ1-4, with unresolved D. Germline values: CDR1 SGHAT, CDR2 FQNNGV. This CDR3 spans 15 amino acids. The germline V and J ends were trimmed by 2 bases and 5 bases, with 12 bases remaining between them. CDR3 loop: CASSLRGSGNEKLFF. In DNA, the CDR3 is TGTGCCAGCAGCTTAAGAGGCAGTGGAAATGAAAAACTGTTTTTT.

The chain combines TRBV5-1 with TRBJ2-3; D may be TRBD2 (5 bases). There are 15 residues in the CDR3. V dropped 0 bases and J dropped 1 base, with 9 bases sitting between them. The germline V gene encodes CDR1 SGHRS and CDR2 YFSETQ. The CDR3 here is CASSLGRVRTDTQYF. The DNA for the CDR3 is TGCGCCAGCAGCTTGGGGCGGGTACGCACAGATACGCAGTATTTT.

This clone is categorized as medium-sized. The chain has TRBV5-1 and TRBJ2-2; 10 nucleotides agree with TRBD1. Trimming took 4 bases from V and 7 from J; bases not matched to a gene: 7. This CDR3 spans 15 amino acids. Looked up from germline, CDR1 is SGHRS and CDR2 is YFSETQ. CDR3 in DNA: TGCGCCAGCAGCAGCCGCGACAGGGGGCGCGGGGAGCTGTTTTTT. Amino acids: CASSSRDRGRGELFF.

The chain employs TRBV11-2 and TRBJ2-5; 10 positions agree with TRBD1. V lost 5 bases, J lost 4 bases, and 7 bases stayed unmatched. Germline CDR1 SGHAT, CDR2 FQNNGV. This CDR3 contains 15 residues. CDR3 sequence reads: CASSRTRTGGETQYF. CDR3 nucleotide sequence: TGTGCCAGCAGCCGAACCCGGACAGGGGGAGAGACCCAGTACTTC.

This clone was picked up a small number of times. The chain joins TRBV28 to TRBJ2-6; 8 bases fit TRBD1. Germline V gene sequence: CDR1 MDHEN, CDR2 SYDVKM. The CDR3 extends over 14 amino acids. J gave up 4 bases and V 8 bases, and 4 bases lay outside the gene matches. The DNA for the CDR3 is TGTGCCAGCCAGGGGGCGCAAGGGGCCAACGTCCTGACTTTC. This encodes CASQGAQGANVLTF.

V and J are TRBV5-1 and TRBJ2-2; weak D call: TRBD2 (6 bases). The ends were cut back, 0 bases at V and 5 bases at J, with 11 bases in the middle. This CDR3 is built from 15 residues. Germline assignment: CDR1 SGHRS and CDR2 YFSETQ. The CDR3: CASSLAGLSTGELFF. CDR3 DNA sequence: TGCGCCAGCAGCTTGGCGGGACTGTCAACCGGGGAGCTGTTTTTT.

This clone was picked up one time. This chain uses TRBV6-6 with TRBJ2-3, with a weak D call TRBD1 (6 bases). Looked up from germline, CDR1 is MNHNY and CDR2 is SVGAGI (reference sequence). V lost 5 bases and J 5 bases, leaving 14 bases between the germline ends. The CDR3 consists of 14 residues. Here the CDR3 DNA reads TGTGCCAGCAGTACAGGGTCAGTCATAGATACGCAGTATTTT. Its translation: CASSTGSVIDTQYF.

The chain joins TRBV5-1 to TRBJ2-3; possibly TRBD1 or TRBD2 for D (5 bases each). The CDR3 covers 15 residues. Germline V CDR1 and CDR2: SGHRS, YFSETQ. V was trimmed by 2 bases and J by 3 bases, leaving 13 bases between them. In nucleotides, the CDR3 is TGCGCCAGCAGCTTTGGGCAGGGACGGACAGATACGCAGTATTTT. Translating it yields CASSFGQGRTDTQYF.

The chain employs TRBV28 and TRBJ2-7; no clear D gene. The CDR3 spans 13 residues. Per the germline V gene, CDR1 is MDHEN and CDR2 is SYDVKM. V was pared by 3 bases and J by 1 base, with 7 bases between. This CDR3 is CASSLARSYEQYF. The CDR3 DNA reads as TGTGCCAGCAGTTTGGCCAGATCCTACGAGCAGTACTTC.

The chain recombines TRBV28 with TRBJ2-7; TRBD1 agrees at 8 bases. The CDR3 totals 14 residues. V lost 3 bases and J lost 5; bases outside the gene matches: 6. Germline V CDR1 and CDR2: MDHEN, SYDVKM. The CDR3 DNA is TGTGCCAGCAGTTTGTGGCAGGGGGCCCACGAGCAGTACTTC. Translating gives CASSLWQGAHEQYF.